Included here is one TCR beta chain sequence, with context. Its target is unknown. The ends lost 1 base at V and 3 bases at J; junction bases unmatched: 2. CDR1 and CDR2 from the germline V gene are SGHNT and YYREEE (reference sequence). This CDR3 comprises 14 residues. The source of the sample is a study of vaccination effects on CD4 cells after COVID-19. Study summary: Median timing of post-vaccine samples was 72 days after the second dose. General study findings and limits: Late in the post-vaccination period, infection-induced and vaccine-induced clones underwent marked clonal contraction.

Using viral peptide pools, the ViraFEST assay grew out antigen-specific CD4+ T cells prior to sequencing. Cultured cells yielded isolated CD4+ T cells after less than 11 days. Participants completed two doses of the BNT162b2 or mRNA-1273 vaccine. Here immunoSEQ multiplex PCR was the method, and the copy in TCRdb shows in-frame clones only, minus some. The sample lists 75,000 to 100,000 clones, around 74% occurring once. This rearrangement joins TRBV5-4 to TRBJ2-3; TRBD2 matches 7 bases. The material sequenced was CD4+ T cells from PBMCs cultured with HCoV-OC43 spike peptides, taken after COVID-19 vaccination. The subset was: HCoV-OC43 spike overlapping peptide pool stimulation. This receptor was identified in a human donor who received a COVID-19 vaccine. The CDR3, as DNA: TGTGCCAGCAGCTTGTTGGGGGGGACAGATACGCAGTATTTT. Translated, it gives CASSLLGGTDTQYF.